This T cell receptor (beta chain) is drawn from a study of blood T cell repertoires in COVID-19. In the study overall: From the United States, Italy and Spain came samples of acute and convalescent COVID-19. Sample material is recorded as cDNA or gDNA derived from T cells, B-cell-depleted T cells, or PBMCs.

This CDR3 region has 17 residues. With V trimmed by 0 bases and J by 3 bases, 7 bases remained unmatched. CDR1 is SGHKS and CDR2 is YYEKEE in the germline V gene (reference sequence). This clone was recorded a few times. Original processing notes: Estimated nucleated cell counts came from reference gene primer amplification. This table comes from immunoSEQ multiplex PCR, and its TCRdb copy is limited to in-frame clones, with some not included. Clone size and the V and J calls come from that table; the DNA yielded D and trimming. The table records about 190,000 clones, around four fifths of them present only once.

This TCR came from a man between 45 and 60 years old with active or convalescent COVID-19. The sequencing sample was made of peripheral blood. The chain joins TRBV5-5 to TRBJ1-5; 9 bases are shared with TRBD1. The CDR3 region is CASSLVSGQGLNQPQHF. In DNA form, the CDR3 reads TGTGCCAGCAGCTTGGTCTCGGGACAGGGACTCAATCAGCCCCAGCATTTT.